Sequencing of this T cell receptor beta chain was carried out in a study of T cell responses to AZD1222 COVID-19 vaccine. Per the germline V gene, CDR1 is SNHLY and CDR2 is FYNNEI. This CDR3 has 13 amino acids. Trimming cost V 6 bases and J 6 bases, with 11 bases left between them. Turning to this clone: Antigen: not known.

Broader study findings: Donors in the cohort were predominantly white British and more often female, and clonal diversity was possibly underestimated. Sampled repertoires all dated from after the peak T cell response. Along spike, vaccine-associated CD4 TCRs were found throughout, with dominance at 160-218 and 743-854.

The data were produced by immunoSEQ multiplex PCR, yet TCRdb's version contains in-frame clones alone and is incomplete. Here the sample spans under 200,000 clones, around 86% being singletons. This specimen was peripheral blood, taken on day 0 of MenACWY control vaccination. V gene TRBV2 combines with J gene TRBJ2-2, with D perhaps matching TRBD2 (6 bases). The TCR comes from an adult in good health. The CDR3 region has the DNA TGTGCCAGCAGGTTAGCGGAAGCCGGGGAGCTGTTTTTT. This encodes CASRLAEAGELFF.